The source of this TCR beta chain is a study of cytomegalovirus exposure and HLA in healthy donors. Study-level background: A data release that came early held roughly 80 million unique TCRs from HLA-typed donors.

Germline V gene sequence: CDR1 SGHRS, CDR2 YFSETQ. V lost 4 bases and J lost 2; bases outside the gene matches: 4. The CDR3 sequence is 15 residues long. Points on this clone: No antigen is known for it.

The PCR contained 60 Vbeta and 13 Jbeta primers. Some clones are missing from TCRdb's copy, which holds only in-frame ones; the method was immunoSEQ multiplex PCR. This sample has more than 150,000 clones, with around three quarters found just once. Whole-study findings and limits: The HLA-A and HLA-B alleles of most subjects were reportedly predicted accurately from TCR beta sequences. Follow-up analysis later connected one missense variant in DCLRE1C with trimming of TCR beta V- and J-genes.

Sequenced: PBMCs. This rearrangement joins TRBV5-1 to TRBJ1-3; the match to TRBD1 covers 9 bases. The source is a woman aged 25 to 39 in good health and CMV-seronegative. CDR3 nucleotide sequence: TGCGCCAGCAGCAGCGGGACAGGGACTGGAAACACCATATATTTT. Translation gives CASSSGTGTGNTIYF.